The text below deals with one T cell receptor (beta chain). This entry is derived from a study of CD8 T cells in Susac syndrome. CDR3 size: 17 residues. The trim removed 1 base at V and 6 bases at J, leaving 9 bases unmatched. Germline CDR1 reads SGHTA; CDR2 reads FQGTGA. Random-hexamer reverse transcription was applied to roughly 0.5 to 1 ug RNA. immunoSEQ multiplex PCR amplified TCR beta CDR3 across 54 Vbeta, 13 Jbeta. TCRdb used MiXCR to reprocess the immunoSEQ multiplex PCR reads, holding one entry per CDR3 protein. The sample contains 100,000 or so distinct CDR3 sequences, around 90% of which appear only once. CD8+ and CD4+ blood T cells underwent TCR beta sequencing. Healthy donors acted as controls, with matching for age and sex.

Sequenced material: CD4+ T cells from PBMCs. The rearrangement uses TRBV7-3 and TRBJ2-1; the match to TRBD2 covers 10 bases. This clonotype originated in a human donor in good health. CDR3 loop: CASSLSSIAGGGNEQFF. The CDR3 region has the DNA TGTGCCAGCAGCTTAAGTTCCATAGCGGGAGGAGGCAATGAGCAGTTCTTC.